Given below is one T cell receptor (beta chain) in context. This clonotype appeared many times. It has no known antigen specificity. No clone much larger than this one lies a single base away; base qualities are absent. This record belongs to a study of T-cell reconstitution after alpha-beta-depleted transplantation in children (dated by TCRdb to about 2016). Regarding the complete study: Using TCR repertoire profiling, the study followed T-cell immune reconstitution in a quantitative way in children after TCRalphabeta/CD19-depleted allogeneic hematopoietic cell transplantation. Overall study outcomes, separate from this receptor: Hyperexpanded clone frequencies declined over subsequent months; after one year, T-cell counts and TCRbeta diversity were mostly attributed to newly produced T cells. In some patients, high TCRbeta diversity at day 60 was attributed to recipient T cells and intrathymic progenitors that had survived conditioning. The apparently early recovery of alphabetaT-cell counts about two months after transplant reportedly depended on only several hundred rapidly expanded clones that came from non-depleted graft cells.

Trimming takes 2 bases from V and 4 bases from J, and the germline ends sit 34 bases apart. Sequences SGHRS (CDR1) and YFSETQ (CDR2) are obtained from the germline V gene. The CDR3 has 22 amino acids, counting the end cysteine and phenylalanine. Left in the record is the CDR3 DNA by itself, 66 bases read in frame from the first base. Library generation was performed with PCR. Sequenced on an Illumina HiSeq 2500. Molecular barcoding was employed in the preparation of TCR libraries, with unique molecular identifiers being used to normalize TCRbeta repertoire quantification. TCRdb trimmed the raw reads at Q25, called clones with MiXCR and kept productive beta chains. For every CDR3 protein sequence, its rows merge into one entry that carries the most common genes and DNA. The sample table lists 600,000 to 800,000 distinct CDR3 sequences, around 13% of them with a count of one. Together, the top ten hold roughly 0.84% of the sample.

The treatment or condition tag for this specimen amounts to: allogeneic hematopoietic cell transplantation with graft depleted of TCRalphabeta T cells and CD19 B cells. TCRalphabeta/CD19-depleted allogeneic hematopoietic cell grafts were given to the transplant recipients, all of whom were children. The rearrangement joined TRBV5-1 to TRBJ2-1; possibly the D gene is TRBD1, per 6 matching bases. Sample: PBMCs, taken before TCRalphabeta/CD19-depleted stem cell transplant. The source of this sequence is a girl aged 2 to 10 with congenital amegakaryocytic thrombocytopenia, due to receive a stem cell transplant. The encoded CDR3 is CASSLRQGIGYARIQNYNEQFF. The sequence in DNA is TGCGCCAGCAGCTTACGCCAGGGGATCGGGTACGCTCGGATCCAAAATTACAATGAGCAGTTCTTC.